These 22 T cell receptor beta chains were all obtained from the same sample, sequenced in a study of identical twins. One entry per CDR3 protein, called by TCRdb with MiXCR from the 5' RACE reads. The table records 1.5 million to 2 million distinct CDR3 sequences, less than 35% of them present only once. The sequencing input was cord blood. The receptors derive from a newborn girl in good health.

This clonotype was counted ten times or more. Here the CDR3 reads CASSLYHEQFF. CDR3 nucleotides: TGTGCCAGCAGTTTATATCATGAGCAGTTCTTC. The rearrangement joins TRBV12-3 or TRBV12-4 to TRBJ2-1; no definite D call. Trimming stripped 2 bases from V and 8 bases from J, with 4 bases between. CDR3 size: 11 residues.

To note about this clonotype: Just one base apart from a much larger clone, this may be a read error. The rearrangement joins TRBV29-1 to TRBJ2-3, with 7 positions matching TRBD1. V lost 3 bases, J lost 4 bases, and 7 bases stayed unmatched. Germline CDR1 is SQVTM and CDR2 is ANQGSEA. There are 14 residues in the CDR3. CDR3 in DNA: TGCAGCGTTGACGCCAGGGGGAGAGCAGATACGCAGTATTTT. Its translation: CSVDARGRADTQYF.

This clonotype was picked up a small number of times. The CDR3 spells CASSRQLTVYGYTF. The CDR3 DNA reads as TGTGCCAGCAGCAGACAATTGACAGTCTATGGCTACACCTTC. The V call is TRBV7-2, the J call TRBJ1-2; D perhaps matches TRBD1 (5 bases). V lost 5 bases and J lost 4, with 14 bases in between. The CDR3 extends over 14 amino acids. Germline V CDR1 and CDR2: SGHTA, FQGNSA. Drawing the rest from reference TRBV7-2 and TRBJ1-2, the complete variable domain is GAGVSQSPSNKVTEKGKDVELRCDPISGHTALYWYRQSLGQGLEFLIYFQGNSAPDKSGLPSDRFSAERTGGSVSTLTIQRTQQEDSAVYLCASSRQLTVYGYTFGSGTRLTVV.

This clonotype turned up a few times. The chain uses TRBV9 and TRBJ1-2; D is undetermined. The germline V and J ends were trimmed by 4 bases and 0 bases, with 13 bases remaining between them. Germline V gene data show CDR1 as SGDLS and CDR2 as YYNGEE. This CDR3 comprises 15 residues. CDR3 in DNA: TGTGCCAGCAGCCCGCGTTACAGAACTAACTATGGCTACACCTTC. It yields the protein CASSPRYRTNYGYTF.

The rearrangement joins TRBV9 to TRBJ2-1; no definite D call. The V end lost 4 bases, the J end lost 6 bases, and 17 bases lay between the germline ends. The CDR3 contains 15 residues. Germline-derived CDR1 and CDR2 are SGDLS and YYNGEE. The CDR3 spells CASSPQQISPNEQFF. CDR3 in DNA: TGTGCCAGCAGCCCGCAGCAAATTTCCCCCAATGAGCAGTTCTTC.

The gene calls are TRBV13 and TRBJ2-1, with D tentatively TRBD2 (6 bases). The CDR3 extends over 16 amino acids. Germline V gene lookup returns CDR1 PRHDT and CDR2 FYEKMQ (reference sequence). V was clipped by 5 bases and J by 0 bases, with 14 bases between them. Here the CDR3 DNA reads TGTGCCAGCAGCCCCTGGGCTAGCGCCTCCTACAATGAGCAGTTCTTC. It translates to CASSPWASASYNEQFF.

This sequence joins TRBV5-1 and TRBJ2-7; tentative D call: TRBD2 (5 bases). V was pared by 3 bases and J by 2 bases, with 12 bases between. CDR1 is SGHRS, CDR2 YFSETQ, per germline. This CDR3 has 14 residues. This CDR3 reads CASSYAGIAYEQYF. As DNA, the CDR3 is TGCGCCAGCAGCTATGCGGGTATCGCCTACGAGCAGTACTTC. The full variable domain, rest sourced from reference TRBV5-1 and TRBJ2-7, is KAGVTQTPRYLIKTRGQQVTLSCSPISGHRSVSWYQQTPGQGLQFLFEYFSETQRNKGNFPGRFSGRQFSNSRSEMNVSTLELGDSALYLCASSYAGIAYEQYFGPGTRLTVT.

The J gene is TRBJ2-3, the V gene TRBV2; 9 bases map to TRBD2. This CDR3 region has 14 residues. V shed 6 bases, J shed 5 bases, and the junction held 6 bases outside the gene matches. Germline V CDR1 and CDR2: SNHLY, FYNNEI. CDR3 nucleotides: TGTGCCAGCAGGAGGACTAGCGTCGGAGATACGCAGTATTTT. This translates into CASRRTSVGDTQYF.

The J gene is TRBJ1-2, the V gene TRBV20-1; TRBD1 matches 7 bases. Germline V gene sequence: CDR1 DFQATT, CDR2 SNEGSKA (reference sequence). J gave up 4 bases and V 3 bases, and 5 bases lay outside the gene matches. The CDR3 is 13 amino acids. The CDR3 protein is CSASGNRGYGYTF. CDR3 sequence (DNA): TGCAGTGCTAGTGGGAACAGGGGCTATGGCTACACCTTC.

V and J are TRBV13 and TRBJ2-5; D unresolved. The germline gives CDR1 PRHDT, CDR2 FYEKMQ (reference sequence). The CDR3 is 15 residues long. V was pared by 5 bases and J by 2 bases, with 15 bases between. CDR3 coding DNA: TGTGCCAGCAGCCCTCGTGACGACTGGCAAGAGACCCAGTACTTC. It codes for CASSPRDDWQETQYF.

The chain carries TRBV28 and TRBJ2-5, with 7 bases lining up with TRBD1. The J call is in doubt because the DNA end fits TRBJ2-7 better. Germline V gene sequence: CDR1 MDHEN, CDR2 SYDVKM. The CDR3 spans 13 residues. CDR3 protein: CASRLGQAYEQYF. In DNA, the CDR3 is TGTGCCAGCAGACTAGGACAGGCGTACGAGCAGTACTTC.

This clonotype was seen a handful of times. V gene TRBV6-5 combines with J gene TRBJ2-1; 14 bases map to TRBD2. Germline assignment: CDR1 MNHEY and CDR2 SVGAGI. This CDR3 has 17 amino acids. V lost 2 bases, J lost 15 bases, and 15 bases stayed unmatched. CDR3 DNA sequence: TGTGCCAGCAGTTACGCCCCGGGACTAGCGGGAGTACACCTGGGGTTCTTC. Amino acid sequence: CASSYAPGLAGVHLGFF.

V gene TRBV20-1 combines with J gene TRBJ1-6, with 7 bases identical to TRBD1. J gave up 13 bases and V 5 bases, and 5 bases lay outside the gene matches. Germline V gene lookup returns CDR1 DFQATT and CDR2 SNEGSKA (reference sequence). The CDR3 length is 11 residues. The CDR3 loop reads CSAVYRGPLHF. In DNA form, the CDR3 reads TGCAGTGCTGTTTACAGGGGCCCCCTCCACTTT.

The rearrangement links TRBV4-2 to TRBJ1-2; D may be TRBD1 (6 bases). Germline loops: CDR1 LGHNA, CDR2 YNFKEQ. Trimming took 3 bases from V and 0 from J, leaving 20 bases between them. CDR3 length equals 18 residues. CDR3 amino acids: CASSHRDIPLGANYGYTF. For the CDR3, the DNA is TGTGCCAGCAGCCACCGGGACATCCCTCTGGGGGCTAACTATGGCTACACCTTC.

The rearrangement joins TRBV3-1 to TRBJ2-5, with 8 bases aligning to TRBD1. CDR3 length equals 14 residues. V shed 5 bases, J shed 11 bases, and the junction held 13 bases outside the gene matches. Germline V gives CDR1 LGHDT, CDR2 YNNKEL (reference sequence). CDR3 loop: CASSSRDRPNEQYF. The CDR3 DNA reads TGTGCCAGCAGCTCCCGGGACAGGCCTAATGAGCAGTACTTC.

The chain employs TRBV2 and TRBJ1-2; 7 bases fit TRBD1. The CDR3 covers 17 residues. CDR1 is SNHLY, CDR2 FYNNEI, per germline. Losses at the gene ends were 4 bases for V and 2 bases for J; bases not matched to a gene: 13. The CDR3 loop reads CASSVGLGQRYNYGYTF. The CDR3 nucleotides are TGTGCCAGCAGTGTGGGTTTGGGACAGCGCTACAACTATGGCTACACCTTC. Based on the CDR3 plus reference TRBV2 and TRBJ1-2, the full variable domain is EPEVTQTPSHQVTQMGQEVILRCVPISNHLYFYWYRQILGQKVEFLVSFYNNEISEKSEIFDDQFSVERPDGSNFTLKIRSTKLEDSAMYFCASSVGLGQRYNYGYTFGSGTRLTVV.

This clonotype was observed many times. The genes are TRBV12-3 or TRBV12-4 and TRBJ2-7, with TRBD2 matching 8 bases. Trimming cost V 3 bases and J 3 bases; bases outside gene matches: 7. CDR3 length equals 15 residues. The CDR3 region is CASSLETSGLYEQYF. In DNA, the CDR3 is TGTGCCAGCAGTTTGGAAACTAGCGGCCTCTACGAGCAGTACTTC.

This clonotype came up many times. The J gene is TRBJ1-2, the V gene TRBV6-2 or TRBV6-3, with a possible D match to TRBD1 (5 bases). The CDR3 is made up of 12 amino acids. V gave up 2 bases and J gave up 8 bases, with 9 bases separating them. CDR1 and CDR2 from the germline V gene are MNHEY and SVGEGT. The CDR3 coding sequence is TGTGCCAGCAGTTACGGGACCTCAGGCTACACCTTC. This gives the protein CASSYGTSGYTF.

V usage is TRBV20-1 and J usage is TRBJ1-2; possible D gene TRBD1, 6 bases. The CDR3 runs 14 residues. Deletions cut 4 bases from V and 0 bases from J, with 12 bases between. The germline V gene encodes CDR1 DFQATT and CDR2 SNEGSKA (reference sequence). The CDR3, as DNA: TGCAGTGCTATTACAGGGAAGGCTAACTATGGCTACACCTTC. It yields the protein CSAITGKANYGYTF.

The sample holds a few counts of this clonotype. The chain links TRBV15 to TRBJ2-3; TRBD2 agrees at 9 bases. The CDR3 has 17 amino acids. Germline V gene sequence: CDR1 LNHNV, CDR2 YYDKDF (reference sequence). Germline trimming cut 0 bases from V and 6 bases from J; bases unmatched to any gene: 10. The CDR3 spells CATSRDLAGGPGDTQYF. The CDR3, as DNA: TGTGCCACCAGCAGAGATCTGGCGGGAGGGCCCGGTGATACGCAGTATTTT.

This clonotype was detected once. The V and J genes are TRBV11-2 and TRBJ1-1; D unclear. This CDR3 has 15 amino acids. Per the germline V gene, CDR1 is SGHAT and CDR2 is FQNNGV. The V and J ends lost 2 bases and 0 bases respectively, with 10 bases between them. CDR3 bases: TGTGCCAGCAGCTTACCTAGGACGGTGAACACTGAAGCTTTCTTT. As protein: CASSLPRTVNTEAFF.

This clonotype was picked up a small number of times. This chain uses TRBV4-2 with TRBJ2-1; 7 bases agree with TRBD2. V gave up 2 bases and J gave up 8 bases; unmatched junction bases: 15. Germline V gives CDR1 LGHNA, CDR2 YNFKEQ. This CDR3 spans 17 amino acids. The CDR3 region is CASSQIFPGLGVHEQFF. CDR3 in DNA: TGTGCCAGCAGCCAAATCTTCCCAGGACTAGGTGTCCATGAGCAGTTCTTC.